This record looks at one T cell receptor (beta chain) sequence and its context. The antigen is unknown. Unique molecular identifiers were present on the cDNA, which also gained a universal primer site by template switching. In TCRdb, the 5' RACE reads were re-called with MiXCR into one record per CDR3 protein. The table records around 490,000 distinct CDR3 sequences, approximately 20% of them present only once. This sample stems from a study of identical twins. Study-level points and caveats: Clonotypes of the beta chain that were abundant in cord blood carried fewer insertions (memory repertoires showed none).

V was trimmed by 5 bases and J by 4 bases, leaving 18 bases between them. CDR3 length equals 15 residues. Germline CDR1 and CDR2: MDHEN and SYDVKM. The donor group consisted entirely of healthy Caucasians. In addition, the sample was reused for a study of yellow fever vaccine responses in identical twins. That report notes: Twins reportedly showed a vaccine T cell response that seemed partly convergent and partly personalized.

The genes are TRBV28 and TRBJ2-7; D perhaps matches TRBD1 (7 bases). The sequencing input was CD4+ T cells sorted from blood. This clonotype was sampled from a young woman in good health. The CDR3 region is CASSPGGTAEYEQYV. In nucleotides, the CDR3 is TGTGCCAGCAGTCCCGGAGGGACAGCGGAATACGAGCAGTACGTC.